The rows below give T cell receptor beta chains drawn from one sample of a study of beta chain features in type 1 diabetes. Clones were read by immunoSEQ multiplex PCR, and TCRdb kept only the in-frame ones, dropping some. This table holds 200,000 to 250,000 clones, less than 35% found once. The sample was central memory CD4+ T cells from blood. These receptors came from a man aged 25-45 years in good health. The conserved cysteine and the conserved F or W are not part of the CDR3 here. Only some rows state a clone size, as once, few, many or a class for expanded clones.

J	V	size	CDR3
TRBJ2-3	TRBV29-1	few	SVEDRRISTDTQY
TRBJ2-7	TRBV30	.	AWSVLGEHEQY
TRBJ2-3	TRBV6-5	.	ASSYLGRDTDTQY
TRBJ2-3	TRBV11-2	once	ASSLGPLTTDTQY
TRBJ2-5	TRBV7-2	once	ASSFGSMAGKETQY
TRBJ2-1	TRBV7-2	.	ASSPPGLATDEQF
TRBJ2-7	TRBV5-4	.	ASSFDRGPYEQY
TRBJ2-7	TRBV29-1	.	SVGSGPAIEQY
TRBJ2-1	TRBV7-9	.	ASTSDYLYNEQF
TRBJ2-1	TRBV5-1	.	ASSLSGSSGNEQF
TRBJ2-2	TRBV7-2	.	ASSLRSVANTGELF
TRBJ2-7	TRBV6-1	.	ASSDRFRDRPYEQY
TRBJ2-7	TRBV7-8	few	ASSRSGTREYEQY
TRBJ2-1	TRBV7-2	.	ASSLVGREQF
TRBJ1-2	TRBV5-4	.	ASSFTGYAGYT
TRBJ2-7	TRBV7-2	few	ASSLSGLPYEQY
TRBJ1-2	TRBV15	few	ATSRVPVPANYGYT
TRBJ2-1	TRBV11-2	few	ASSPIRTEKYNEQF
TRBJ2-7	TRBV7-2	medium-sized	ASSPDDVAYEQY
TRBJ2-3	TRBV13	.	ASSLGHGTDTQY
TRBJ2-2	TRBV27	.	ASSLRTSGSATYTGELF
TRBJ2-5	TRBV18	.	ASSPLTGLQETQY
TRBJ2-1	TRBV7-2	many	ASSLVTSGGNEQF
TRBJ2-7	TRBV2	few	ASNRDNNEQY
TRBJ2-1	TRBV7-8	many	ASSLLGRNNEQF
TRBJ1-5	TRBV7-9	.	ASSLSGDQPQH
TRBJ2-2	TRBV4-3	.	ASSQDTGSGELF
TRBJ1-1	TRBV2	.	ASSAKAGFTEAF
TRBJ2-2	TRBV7-9	few	ASSRMKDTGELF
TRBJ1-1	TRBV29-1	.	SVDSFPGSMNTEAF
TRBJ1-1	TRBV14	.	ASSQAGFTEAF
TRBJ2-4	TRBV10-1	few	ASSEIREGVQY
TRBJ2-3	TRBV10-1	many	ASSKDRDRDTQY
TRBJ2-1	TRBV2	few	ASSGLAAYNEQF
TRBJ1-1	TRBV28	.	ASSYQTAQAF
TRBJ2-5	TRBV10-3	.	AIRPGGSGETQY
TRBJ1-3	TRBV9	few	ASHTGNSGNTIY
TRBJ1-5	TRBV19	.	ASSIPYNQPQH
TRBJ2-5	TRBV7-2	.	ASSLARAETQY
TRBJ2-5	TRBV5-4	few	ASSGSQETQY
TRBJ1-1	TRBV29-1	few	SSSSLNTEAF
TRBJ1-1	TRBV7-9	few	ASSYRDTNTEAF
TRBJ2-1	TRBV29-1	.	SVGGTSGVGEQF
TRBJ2-3	TRBV7-7	.	ASSPVRATDTQY
TRBJ2-7	TRBV28	.	ASSFTGFEQY
TRBJ2-5	TRBV6-7	.	ASTYGEGPETQY
TRBJ2-5	TRBV9	.	ASSPSGPQETQY
TRBJ2-7	TRBV30	.	AWSTQDYEQY
TRBJ2-1	TRBV29-1	few	SVSGQKRINEQF
TRBJ2-5	TRBV14	.	ASSPRTGRETQY
TRBJ2-2	TRBV5-5	few	ASSRMTSTTGELF
TRBJ1-1	TRBV2	few	ASRQESEAF
TRBJ2-7	TRBV30	many	AWSVGGSSYEQY
TRBJ1-2	TRBV19	.	ASSVQISNYGYT
TRBJ2-1	TRBV20-1	.	SATDGTEQF